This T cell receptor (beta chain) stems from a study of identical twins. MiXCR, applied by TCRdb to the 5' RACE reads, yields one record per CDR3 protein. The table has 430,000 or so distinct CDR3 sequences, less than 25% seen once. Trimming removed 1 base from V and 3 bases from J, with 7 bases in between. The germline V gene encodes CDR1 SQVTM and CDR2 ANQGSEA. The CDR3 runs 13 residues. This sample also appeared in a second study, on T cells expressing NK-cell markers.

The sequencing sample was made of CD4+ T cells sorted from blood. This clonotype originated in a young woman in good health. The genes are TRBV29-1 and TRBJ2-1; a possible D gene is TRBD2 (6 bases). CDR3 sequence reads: CSVEVTSYNEQFF. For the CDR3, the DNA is TGCAGCGTTGAAGTGACTAGCTACAATGAGCAGTTCTTC.